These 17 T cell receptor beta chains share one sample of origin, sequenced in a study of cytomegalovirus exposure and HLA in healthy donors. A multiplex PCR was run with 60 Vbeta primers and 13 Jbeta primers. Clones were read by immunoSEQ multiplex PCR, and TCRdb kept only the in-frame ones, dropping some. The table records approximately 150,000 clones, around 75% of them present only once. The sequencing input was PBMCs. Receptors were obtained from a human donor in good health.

The CDR3 protein is CASSLRLAGTYEQYF. CDR3 sequence (DNA): TGTGCCAGCAGCTTAAGACTAGCGGGGACCTACGAGCAGTACTTC. This chain joins TRBV5-4 and TRBJ2-7; 11 nucleotides align to TRBD2. This CDR3 has 15 amino acids. The germline CDR1 and CDR2 sequences are SGHNT and YYREEE (reference sequence). The V segment lost 2 bases and the J segment 2 bases; nucleotides outside the gene matches: 3. Together with reference TRBV5-4 and TRBJ2-7, the CDR3 gives the full variable domain: ETGVTQSPTHLIKTRGQQVTLRCSSQSGHNTVSWYQQALGQGPQFIFQYYREEENGRGNFPPRFSGLQFPNYSSELNVNALELDDSALYLCASSLRLAGTYEQYFGPGTRLTVT.

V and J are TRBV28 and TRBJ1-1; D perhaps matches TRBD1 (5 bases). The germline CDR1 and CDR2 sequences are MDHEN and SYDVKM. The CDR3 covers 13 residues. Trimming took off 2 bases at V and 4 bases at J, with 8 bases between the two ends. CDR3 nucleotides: TGTGCCAGCAGTTTAATGGGGGGCACTGAAGCTTTCTTT. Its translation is CASSLMGGTEAFF.

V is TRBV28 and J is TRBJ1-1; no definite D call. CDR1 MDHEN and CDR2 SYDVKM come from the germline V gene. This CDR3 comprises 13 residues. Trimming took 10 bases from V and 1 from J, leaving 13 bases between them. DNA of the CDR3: TGTGCCACCACACGAAACCGGAACACTGAAGCTTTCTTT. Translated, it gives CATTRNRNTEAFF.

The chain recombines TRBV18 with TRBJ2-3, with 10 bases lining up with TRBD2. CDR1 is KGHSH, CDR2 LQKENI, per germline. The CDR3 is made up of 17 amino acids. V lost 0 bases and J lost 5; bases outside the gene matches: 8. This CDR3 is CASSPPTAGGHGDTQYF. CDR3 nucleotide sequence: TGTGCCAGCTCACCACCTACAGCGGGGGGGCATGGAGATACGCAGTATTTT.

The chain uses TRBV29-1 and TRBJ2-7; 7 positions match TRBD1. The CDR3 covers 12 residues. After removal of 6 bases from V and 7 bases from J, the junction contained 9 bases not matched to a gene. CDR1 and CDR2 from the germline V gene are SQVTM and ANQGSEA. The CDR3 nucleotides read TGCAGCGTGTACAGGGGAATTGGAGAGCAGTACTTC. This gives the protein CSVYRGIGEQYF.

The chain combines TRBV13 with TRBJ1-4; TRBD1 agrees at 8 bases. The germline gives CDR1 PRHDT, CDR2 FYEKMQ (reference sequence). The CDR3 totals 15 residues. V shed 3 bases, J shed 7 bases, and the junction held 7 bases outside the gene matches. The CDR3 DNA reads TGTGCCAGCAGCTTTTCCAGGGGGCTCGGTGAAAAACTGTTTTTT. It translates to CASSFSRGLGEKLFF.

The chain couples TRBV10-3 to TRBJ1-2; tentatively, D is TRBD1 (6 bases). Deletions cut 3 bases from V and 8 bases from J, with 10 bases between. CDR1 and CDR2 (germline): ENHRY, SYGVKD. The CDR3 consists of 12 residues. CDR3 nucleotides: TGTGCCATCAGTGAAGCGAGGGGGGGCTACACCTTC. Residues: CAISEARGGYTF.

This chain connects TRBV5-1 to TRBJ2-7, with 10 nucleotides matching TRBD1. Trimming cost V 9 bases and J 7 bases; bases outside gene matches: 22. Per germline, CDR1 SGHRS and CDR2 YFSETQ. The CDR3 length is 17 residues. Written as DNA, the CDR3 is TGCGCCACCTCCAACTTTTATCGGGACAGGGGTCTATTGGAGCAGTACTTC. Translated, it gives CATSNFYRDRGLLEQYF.

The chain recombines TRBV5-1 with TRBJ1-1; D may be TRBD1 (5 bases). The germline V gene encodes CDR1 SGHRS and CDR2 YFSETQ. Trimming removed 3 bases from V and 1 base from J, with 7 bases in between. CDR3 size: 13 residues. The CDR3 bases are TGCGCCAGCAGCTACGGGGGGAACACTGAAGCTTTCTTT. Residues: CASSYGGNTEAFF.

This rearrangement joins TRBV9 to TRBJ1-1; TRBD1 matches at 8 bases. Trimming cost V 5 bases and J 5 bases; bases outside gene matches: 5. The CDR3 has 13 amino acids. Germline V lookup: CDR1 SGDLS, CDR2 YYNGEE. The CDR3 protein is CASSLTGETEAFF. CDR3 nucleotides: TGTGCCAGCAGTTTGACAGGGGAAACTGAAGCTTTCTTT.

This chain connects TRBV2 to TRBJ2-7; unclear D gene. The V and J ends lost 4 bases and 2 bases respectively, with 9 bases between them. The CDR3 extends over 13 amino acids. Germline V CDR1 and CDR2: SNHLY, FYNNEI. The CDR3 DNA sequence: TGTGCCAGCAGTGTAAACGGAGCCTACGAGCAGTACTTC. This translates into CASSVNGAYEQYF.

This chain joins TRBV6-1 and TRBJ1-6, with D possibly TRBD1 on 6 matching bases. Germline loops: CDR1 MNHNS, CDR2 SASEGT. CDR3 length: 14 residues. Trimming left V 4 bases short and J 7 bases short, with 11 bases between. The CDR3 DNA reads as TGTGCCAGCAGTGCAGGGGTAGAGAATTCACCCCTCCACTTT. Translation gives CASSAGVENSPLHF.

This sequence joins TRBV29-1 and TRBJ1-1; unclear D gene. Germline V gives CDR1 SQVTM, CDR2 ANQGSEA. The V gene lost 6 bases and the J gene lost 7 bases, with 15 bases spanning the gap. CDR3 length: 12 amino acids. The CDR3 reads CSVGSSRLEAFF. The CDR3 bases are TGCAGCGTCGGATCGTCCAGGCTTGAAGCTTTCTTT. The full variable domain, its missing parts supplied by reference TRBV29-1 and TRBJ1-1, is SAVISQKPSRDICQRGTSLTIQCQVDSQVTMMFWYRQQPGQSLTLIATANQGSEATYESGFVIDKFPISRPNLTFSTLTVSNMSPEDSSIYLCSVGSSRLEAFFGQGTRLTVV.

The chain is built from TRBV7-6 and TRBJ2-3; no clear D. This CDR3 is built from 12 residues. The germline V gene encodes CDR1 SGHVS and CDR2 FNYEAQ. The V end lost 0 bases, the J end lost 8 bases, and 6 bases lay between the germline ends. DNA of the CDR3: TGTGCCAGCAGCTTAGCTCACGGTACGCAGTATTTT. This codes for CASSLAHGTQYF.

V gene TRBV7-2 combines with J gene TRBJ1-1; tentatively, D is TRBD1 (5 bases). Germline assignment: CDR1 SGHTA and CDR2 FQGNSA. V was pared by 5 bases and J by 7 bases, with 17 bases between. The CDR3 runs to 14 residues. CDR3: CASSPAREMNEAFF. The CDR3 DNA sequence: TGTGCCAGCAGCCCGGCCAGGGAAATGAATGAAGCTTTCTTT.

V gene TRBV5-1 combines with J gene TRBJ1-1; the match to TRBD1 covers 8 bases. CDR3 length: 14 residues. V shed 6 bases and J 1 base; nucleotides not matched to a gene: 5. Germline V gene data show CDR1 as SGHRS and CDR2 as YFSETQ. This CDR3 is CASTTGEGNTEAFF. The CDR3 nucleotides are TGCGCCAGCACGACAGGGGAAGGGAACACTGAAGCTTTCTTT.

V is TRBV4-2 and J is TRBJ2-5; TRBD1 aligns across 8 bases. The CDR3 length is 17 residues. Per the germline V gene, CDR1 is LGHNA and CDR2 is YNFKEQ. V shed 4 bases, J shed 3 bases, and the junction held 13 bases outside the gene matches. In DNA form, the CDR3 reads TGTGCCAGCAGCCGAGGAGTAACCGGGACAGGAGAAGAGACCCAGTACTTC. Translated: CASSRGVTGTGEETQYF.